This T cell receptor beta chain was obtained from a study of blood T cell repertoires in COVID-19. The wider study: Acute and convalescent COVID-19 specimens originated in the United States, Italy and Spain.

Only in-frame clones appear in the TCRdb table, and some are missing; sequencing was by immunoSEQ multiplex PCR. The data hold over 150,000 clones, with 87% observed a single time. This CDR3 has 16 residues. Germline V gene data show CDR1 as LGHDT and CDR2 as YNNKEL (reference sequence). Trimming cost V 0 bases and J 10 bases, with 21 bases left between them. The sequenced material came from peripheral blood. The TCR sequence derives from a woman in her fifties or sixties who had recovered from COVID-19. The chain links TRBV3-1 (or the pseudogene TRBV3-2) to TRBJ1-1; D unclear. The CDR3 is CASSQDSSWMQVGAFF. CDR3 DNA sequence: TGTGCCAGCAGCCAAGATTCGAGTTGGATGCAGGTCGGAGCTTTCTTT.